A selection of T cell receptor beta chains follows, all from one sample in a study of blood T cells in healthy people across ages. MiXCR, run by TCRdb on the 5' RACE reads, gives a single entry per CDR3 protein. The repertoire holds fewer than 950,000 distinct CDR3 sequences, with about 55% as singletons. The sequenced material came from blood. The receptors derive from a man older than 75 in good health. Each CDR3 is given with its conserved first and last residue. D genes are given only for firm matches.

V gene	D gene	J gene	CDR3 protein
TRBV12-3/TRBV12-4	NA	TRBJ1-6	CATGENNSPLHF
TRBV7-2	NA	TRBJ1-6	CASSPWGGAKHSPLHF
TRBV20-1	NA	TRBJ1-2	CSARDAMRVYGYTF
TRBV6-6	TRBD1	TRBJ1-4	CASSYSGTGSEKLFF
TRBV7-9	NA	TRBJ2-1	CASSSDESVVKQFF
TRBV4-2	NA	TRBJ1-1	CASSQRANTEAFF
TRBV29-1	TRBD2	TRBJ2-7	CSVALAGGANEQYF
TRBV7-9	NA	TRBJ2-1	CASSHRVNEQFF
TRBV13	NA	TRBJ2-1	CASTPRGLAVASYNEQFF
TRBV21-1	NA	TRBJ2-7	CASLLTSSYEQYF
TRBV5-1	NA	TRBJ2-5	CASSLNVGQETQYF
TRBV29-1	TRBD2	TRBJ2-3	CSVFSGGSTDTQYF
TRBV18	TRBD1	TRBJ2-7	CASSPPRTGVYEQYF
TRBV15	NA	NA	CATSRMDLKGSEQYF
TRBV6-5	NA	TRBJ1-6	CASSYSPYNSPLHF
TRBV18	NA	TRBJ2-3	CASSPGLKDTQYF
TRBV6-2/TRBV6-3	TRBD2	TRBJ2-1	CASSAEGTSGAQFF
TRBV7-3	TRBD1	TRBJ2-3	CASSFWRTGPSTDTQYF
TRBV28	TRBD2	TRBJ2-3	CASSTRRTSGSMGYAYF
TRBV7-9	TRBD1	TRBJ1-2	CASREPGQYSNYGYTF
TRBV5-1	TRBD2	TRBJ2-7	CASSLAGGSAHEQYF
TRBV20-1	NA	TRBJ2-1	CSPGGGGEQFF
TRBV9	TRBD1	TRBJ1-5	CASSPHRGDNQPQHF
TRBV25-1	NA	TRBJ1-2	CASSEVQGRGYTF
TRBV29-1	NA	TRBJ2-7	CSAGHRSYEQYF
TRBV6-2/TRBV6-3	TRBD1	TRBJ1-5	CASSYSFAPGQGADNQPQHF
TRBV2	NA	TRBJ2-5	CASSEIVLIQYF
TRBV29-1	TRBD2	TRBJ2-5	CSVEGLAGVGETQYF